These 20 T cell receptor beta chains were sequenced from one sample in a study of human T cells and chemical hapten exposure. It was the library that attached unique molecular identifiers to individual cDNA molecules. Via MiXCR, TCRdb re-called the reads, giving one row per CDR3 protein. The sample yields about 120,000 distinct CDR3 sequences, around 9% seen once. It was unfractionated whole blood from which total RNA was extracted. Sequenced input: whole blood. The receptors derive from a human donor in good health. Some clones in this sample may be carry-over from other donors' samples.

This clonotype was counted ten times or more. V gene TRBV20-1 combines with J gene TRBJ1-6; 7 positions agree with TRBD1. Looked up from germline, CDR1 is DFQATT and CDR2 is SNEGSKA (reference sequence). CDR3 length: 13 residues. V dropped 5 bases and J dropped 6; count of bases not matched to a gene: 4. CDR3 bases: TGCAGTGCTGGGGGGACAGTTAATTCACCCCTCCACTTT. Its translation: CSAGGTVNSPLHF.

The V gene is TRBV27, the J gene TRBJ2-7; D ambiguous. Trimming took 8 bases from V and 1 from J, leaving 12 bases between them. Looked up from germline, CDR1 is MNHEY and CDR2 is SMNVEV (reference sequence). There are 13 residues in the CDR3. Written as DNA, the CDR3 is TGTGCCAGCGGCCACCGGACGTCCTACGAGCAGTACTTC. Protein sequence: CASGHRTSYEQYF.

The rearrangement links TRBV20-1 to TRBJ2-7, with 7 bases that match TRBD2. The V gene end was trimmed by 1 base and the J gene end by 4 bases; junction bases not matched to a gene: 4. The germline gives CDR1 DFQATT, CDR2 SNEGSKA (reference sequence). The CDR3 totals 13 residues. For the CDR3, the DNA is TGCAGTGCTAGAGGAAAGCGGGATTACGAGCAGTACTTC. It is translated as CSARGKRDYEQYF.

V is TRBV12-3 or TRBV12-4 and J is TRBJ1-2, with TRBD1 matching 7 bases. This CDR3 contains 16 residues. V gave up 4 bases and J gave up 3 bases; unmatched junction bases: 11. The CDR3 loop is CASSSPTGWLDYGYTF. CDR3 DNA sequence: TGTGCCAGCAGTTCCCCGACAGGGTGGCTGGACTATGGCTACACCTTC.

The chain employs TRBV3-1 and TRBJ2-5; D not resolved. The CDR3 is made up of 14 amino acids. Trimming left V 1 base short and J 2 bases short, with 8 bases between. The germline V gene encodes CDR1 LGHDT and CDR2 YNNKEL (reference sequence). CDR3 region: CASSQGGSQETQYF. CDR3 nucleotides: TGTGCCAGCAGCCAAGGGGGATCGCAAGAGACCCAGTACTTC.

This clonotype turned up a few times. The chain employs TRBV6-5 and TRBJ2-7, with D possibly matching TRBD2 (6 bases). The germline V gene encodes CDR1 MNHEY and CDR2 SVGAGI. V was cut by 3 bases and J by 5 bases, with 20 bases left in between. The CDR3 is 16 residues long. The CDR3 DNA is TGTGCCAGCAGTTATGGAGGGAGAGGACTAAGGGACGAGCAGTACTTC. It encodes CASSYGGRGLRDEQYF.

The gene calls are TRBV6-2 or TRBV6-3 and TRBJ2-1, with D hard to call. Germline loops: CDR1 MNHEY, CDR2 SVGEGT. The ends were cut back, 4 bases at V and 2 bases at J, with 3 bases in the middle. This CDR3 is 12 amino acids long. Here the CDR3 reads CASSSTYNEQFF. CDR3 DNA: TGTGCCAGCAGTTCTACCTACAATGAGCAGTTCTTC.

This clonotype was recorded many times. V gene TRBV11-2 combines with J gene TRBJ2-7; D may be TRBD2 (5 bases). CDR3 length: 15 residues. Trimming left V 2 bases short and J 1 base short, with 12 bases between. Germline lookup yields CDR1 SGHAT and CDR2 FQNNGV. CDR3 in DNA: TGTGCCAGCAGCTTATATAAGGACTCGTCCTACGAGCAGTACTTC. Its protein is CASSLYKDSSYEQYF.

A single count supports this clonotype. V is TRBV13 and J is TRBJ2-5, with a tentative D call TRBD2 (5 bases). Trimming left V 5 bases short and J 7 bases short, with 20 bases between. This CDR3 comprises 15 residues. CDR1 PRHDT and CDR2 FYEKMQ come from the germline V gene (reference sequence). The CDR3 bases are TGTGCCAGCAGCCCCCGGGAAAGCTCGGCGAGGACCCAGTACTTC. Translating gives CASSPRESSARTQYF.

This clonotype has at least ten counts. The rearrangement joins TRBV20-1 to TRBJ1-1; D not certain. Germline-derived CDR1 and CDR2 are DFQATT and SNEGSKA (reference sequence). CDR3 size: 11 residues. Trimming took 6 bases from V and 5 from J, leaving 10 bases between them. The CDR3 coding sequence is TGCAGTGCCCCCTTGGGGACTGAAGCTTTCTTT. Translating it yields CSAPLGTEAFF.

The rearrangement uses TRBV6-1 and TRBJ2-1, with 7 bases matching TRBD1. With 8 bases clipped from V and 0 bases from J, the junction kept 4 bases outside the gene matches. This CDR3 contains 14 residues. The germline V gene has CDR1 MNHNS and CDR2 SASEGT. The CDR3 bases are TGTGCCAGCGACAGGGAAAGCTCCTACAATGAGCAGTTCTTC. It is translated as CASDRESSYNEQFF.

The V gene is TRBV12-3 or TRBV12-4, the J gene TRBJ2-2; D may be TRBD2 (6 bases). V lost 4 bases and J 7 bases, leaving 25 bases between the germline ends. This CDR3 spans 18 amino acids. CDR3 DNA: TGTGCCAGCAGTTCCCAAATGAGTGCCACACTAGCAGGCGGGGAGCTGTTTTTT. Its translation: CASSSQMSATLAGGELFF.

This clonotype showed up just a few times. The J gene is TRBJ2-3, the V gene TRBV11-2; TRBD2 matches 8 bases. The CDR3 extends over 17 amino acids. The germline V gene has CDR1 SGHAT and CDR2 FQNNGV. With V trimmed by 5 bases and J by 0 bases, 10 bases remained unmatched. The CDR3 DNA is TGTGCCAGCAGCGCCGGGGGGGCCACTGGGAGCACAGATACGCAGTATTTT. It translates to CASSAGGATGSTDTQYF.

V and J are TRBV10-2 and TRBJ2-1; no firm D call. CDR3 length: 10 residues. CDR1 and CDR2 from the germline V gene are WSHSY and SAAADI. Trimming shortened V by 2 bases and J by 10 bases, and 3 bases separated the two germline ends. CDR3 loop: CASSEAEQFF. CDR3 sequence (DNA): TGCGCCAGCAGTGAGGCGGAGCAGTTCTTC.

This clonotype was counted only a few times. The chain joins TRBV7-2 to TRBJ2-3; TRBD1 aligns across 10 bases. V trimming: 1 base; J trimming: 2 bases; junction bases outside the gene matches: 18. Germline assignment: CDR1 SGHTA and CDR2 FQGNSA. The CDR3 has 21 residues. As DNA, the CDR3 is TGTGCCAGCAGCTTAGTAGTGGGGACAGGGGTTTCATTTGCCCCCACAGATACGCAGTATTTT. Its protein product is CASSLVVGTGVSFAPTDTQYF.

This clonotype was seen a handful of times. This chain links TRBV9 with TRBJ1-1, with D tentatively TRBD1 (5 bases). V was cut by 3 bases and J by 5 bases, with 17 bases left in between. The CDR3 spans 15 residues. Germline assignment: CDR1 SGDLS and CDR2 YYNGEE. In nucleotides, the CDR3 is TGTGCCAGCAGCGAATCAGGGTCGGGCGGGACTGAAGCTTTCTTT. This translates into CASSESGSGGTEAFF.

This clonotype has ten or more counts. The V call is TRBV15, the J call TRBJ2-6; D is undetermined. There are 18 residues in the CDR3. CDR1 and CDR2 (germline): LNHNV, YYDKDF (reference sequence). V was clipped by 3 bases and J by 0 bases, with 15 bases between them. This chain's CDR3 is CATSRGDSSSSGANVLTF. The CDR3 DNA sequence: TGTGCCACCAGCAGGGGTGATTCTTCGAGCTCTGGGGCCAACGTCCTGACTTTC.

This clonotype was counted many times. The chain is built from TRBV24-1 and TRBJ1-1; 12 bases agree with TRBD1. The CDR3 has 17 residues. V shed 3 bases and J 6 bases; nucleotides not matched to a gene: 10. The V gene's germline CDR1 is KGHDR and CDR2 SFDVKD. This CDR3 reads CATSDPGQGAALAEAFF. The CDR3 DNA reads TGTGCCACCAGTGATCCGGGACAGGGGGCGGCTTTGGCTGAAGCTTTCTTT.

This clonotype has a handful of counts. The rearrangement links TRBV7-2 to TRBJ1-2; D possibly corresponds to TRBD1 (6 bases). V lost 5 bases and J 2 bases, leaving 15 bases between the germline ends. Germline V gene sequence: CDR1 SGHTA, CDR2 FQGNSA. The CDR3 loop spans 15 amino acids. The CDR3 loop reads CASSLYRVSNYGYTF. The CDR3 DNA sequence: TGTGCCAGCAGCCTATACAGGGTATCCAACTATGGCTACACCTTC.

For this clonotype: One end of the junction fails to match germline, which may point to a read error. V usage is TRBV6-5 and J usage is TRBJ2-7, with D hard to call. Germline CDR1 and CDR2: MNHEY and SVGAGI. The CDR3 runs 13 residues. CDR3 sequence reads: CASSYGSGYGQYF. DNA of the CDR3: TGTGCCAGCAGTTATGGATCGGGTTACGGGCAGTACTTC.